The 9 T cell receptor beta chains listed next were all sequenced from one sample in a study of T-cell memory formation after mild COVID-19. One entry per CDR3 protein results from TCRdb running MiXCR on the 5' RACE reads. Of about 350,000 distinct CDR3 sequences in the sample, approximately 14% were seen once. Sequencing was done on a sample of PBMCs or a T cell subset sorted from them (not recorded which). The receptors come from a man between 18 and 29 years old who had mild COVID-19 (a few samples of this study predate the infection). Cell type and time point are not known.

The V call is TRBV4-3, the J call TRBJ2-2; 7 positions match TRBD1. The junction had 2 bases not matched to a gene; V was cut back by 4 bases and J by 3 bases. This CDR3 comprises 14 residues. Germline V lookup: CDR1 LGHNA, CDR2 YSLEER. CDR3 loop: CASSLDRDTGELFF. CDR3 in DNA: TGCGCCAGCAGCCTCGACAGGGACACCGGGGAGCTGTTTTTT.

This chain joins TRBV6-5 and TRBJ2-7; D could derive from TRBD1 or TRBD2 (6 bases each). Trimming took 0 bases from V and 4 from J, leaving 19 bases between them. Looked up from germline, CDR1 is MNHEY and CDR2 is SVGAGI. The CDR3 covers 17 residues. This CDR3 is CASSYSRGLIQGYEQYF. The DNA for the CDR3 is TGTGCCAGCAGTTACTCCAGGGGACTCATTCAAGGATACGAGCAGTACTTC.

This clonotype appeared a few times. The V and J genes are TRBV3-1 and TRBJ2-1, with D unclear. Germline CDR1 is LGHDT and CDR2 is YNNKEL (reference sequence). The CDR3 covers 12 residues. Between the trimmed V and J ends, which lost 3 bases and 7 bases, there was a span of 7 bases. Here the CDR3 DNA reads TGTGCCAGCAGCCATAGTGGAAATGAGCAGTTCTTC. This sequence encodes CASSHSGNEQFF.

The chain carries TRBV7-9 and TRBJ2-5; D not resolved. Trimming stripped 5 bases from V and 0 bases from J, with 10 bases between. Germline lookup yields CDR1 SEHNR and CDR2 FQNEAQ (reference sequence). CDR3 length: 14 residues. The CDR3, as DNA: TGTGCCAGCAGCCCGACATTGTACCAAGAGACCCAGTACTTC. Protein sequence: CASSPTLYQETQYF.

CDR3 sequence reads: CASSLGLIAGGHGSDTQYF. CDR3 nucleotide sequence: TGTGCCAGCAGTTTAGGTCTGATTGCGGGGGGCCACGGGTCAGATACGCAGTATTTT. The chain couples TRBV12-3 or TRBV12-4 to TRBJ2-3; the match to TRBD2 covers 8 bases. This CDR3 is 19 amino acids long. The V gene end was trimmed by 1 base and the J gene end by 4 bases; junction bases not matched to a gene: 16.

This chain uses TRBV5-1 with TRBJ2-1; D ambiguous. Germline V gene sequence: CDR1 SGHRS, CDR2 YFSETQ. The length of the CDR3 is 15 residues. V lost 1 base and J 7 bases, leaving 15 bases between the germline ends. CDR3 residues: CASSLSGDITNEQFF. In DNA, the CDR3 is TGCGCCAGCAGCTTGTCTGGGGATATTACAAATGAGCAGTTCTTC.

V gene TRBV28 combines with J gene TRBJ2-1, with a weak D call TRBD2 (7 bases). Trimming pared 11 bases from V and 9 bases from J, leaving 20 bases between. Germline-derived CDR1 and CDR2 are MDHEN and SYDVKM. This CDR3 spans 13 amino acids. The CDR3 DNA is TGTGCCTCCCGAATGACGGGGGGCATTGAGCAGTTCTTC. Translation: CASRMTGGIEQFF. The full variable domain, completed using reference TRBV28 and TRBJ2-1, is DVKVTQSSRYLVKRTGEKVFLECVQDMDHENMFWYRQDPGLGLRLIYFSYDVKMKEKGDIPEGYSVSREKKERFSLILESASTNQTSMYLCASRMTGGIEQFFGPGTRLTVL.

The DNA of the CDR3 is TGTGCCAGCAGCCCCTCCCGGGGGGGTAGGACGGCTTTCTTT. Its protein is CASSPSRGGRTAFF. The chain has TRBV7-6 and TRBJ1-1, with D maybe TRBD1 (5 bases). Trimming took 5 bases from V and 11 from J, leaving 21 bases between them. CDR1 and CDR2 from the germline V gene are SGHVS and FNYEAQ. The CDR3 has 14 residues.

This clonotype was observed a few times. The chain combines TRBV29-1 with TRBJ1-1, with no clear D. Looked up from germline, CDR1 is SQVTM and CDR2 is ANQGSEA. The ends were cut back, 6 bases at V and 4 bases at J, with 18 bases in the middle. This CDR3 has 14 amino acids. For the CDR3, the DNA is TGCAGCGTCGCTACATTCAAGGGTCGCACTGAAGCTTTCTTT. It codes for CSVATFKGRTEAFF.